This T cell receptor beta chain was recovered during a study of T cells in tuberculosis. V dropped 3 bases and J dropped 8 bases, with 19 bases sitting between them. This CDR3 spans 16 amino acids. Germline CDR1 MNHNS, CDR2 SASEGT. Using immunoSEQ multiplex PCR, the repertoire was profiled, and TCRdb retains in-frame clones only, with some absent. This table holds 88,000 or so clones, more than 75% found once. After thawing and overnight rest, PBMC were stained with GMM-loaded CD1B tetramer, viability dye and anti-CD3 for sorting. C32 glucose monomycolate from Rhodococcus equi was loaded onto the CD1B tetramers.

The specimen was CD1b-GMM tetramer-negative cells sorted from PBMCs. The J gene is TRBJ1-4, the V gene TRBV6-1, with a weak D call TRBD1 (5 bases). The sequence was collected from an adult woman with latent tuberculosis. Here the CDR3 reads CASSDQLRARDEKLFF. CDR3 DNA: TGTGCCAGCAGTGACCAACTCAGGGCAAGAGACGAAAAACTGTTTTTT.